Sequencing of this TCR beta chain was carried out in a study of T cells in Graves' hyperthyroidism and ophthalmopathy. Across the whole study: Any treatment followed the collection of peripheral blood at initial diagnosis.

Researchers took RNA transcripts and amplified the TCR beta CDR3 regions from them. With the HTBI primer set, the TCR CDR3 went through a first round of RT-PCR. TCRdb reanalysed the multiplex PCR reads using MiXCR and keeps one entry per CDR3 protein. Here the sample spans about 270,000 distinct CDR3 sequences, under 30% being singletons. Per the germline V gene, CDR1 is SNHLY and CDR2 is FYNNEI. Trimming removed 4 bases at V and 12 bases at J, with 3 bases between. The CDR3 is made up of 8 amino acids. Study-level points and caveats: Most expanded thyroid clonotypes above 0.001 also appeared in blood.

This clonotype was recorded at least ten times. Antigen unknown. The chain combines TRBV2 with TRBJ1-1; D not resolved. The source material was blood. The source is a man aged 40-55 years with Graves' hyperthyroidism that later progressed to Graves' ophthalmopathy. The CDR3 is CASSAPFF. The DNA for the CDR3 is TGTGCCAGCAGTGCCCCTTTCTTT.